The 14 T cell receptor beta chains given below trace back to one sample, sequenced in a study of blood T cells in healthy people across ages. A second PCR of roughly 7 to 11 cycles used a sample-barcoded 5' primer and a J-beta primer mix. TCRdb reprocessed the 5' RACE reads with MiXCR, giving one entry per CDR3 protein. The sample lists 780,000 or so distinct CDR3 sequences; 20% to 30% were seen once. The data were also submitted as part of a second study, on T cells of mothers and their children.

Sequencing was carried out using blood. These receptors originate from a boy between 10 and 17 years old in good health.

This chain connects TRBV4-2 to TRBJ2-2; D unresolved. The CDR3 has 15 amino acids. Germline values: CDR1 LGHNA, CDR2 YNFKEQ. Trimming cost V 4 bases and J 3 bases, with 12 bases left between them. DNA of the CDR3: TGTGCCAGCAGCCTCAAGTGGGCGGACACCGGGGAGCTGTTTTTT. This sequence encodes CASSLKWADTGELFF.

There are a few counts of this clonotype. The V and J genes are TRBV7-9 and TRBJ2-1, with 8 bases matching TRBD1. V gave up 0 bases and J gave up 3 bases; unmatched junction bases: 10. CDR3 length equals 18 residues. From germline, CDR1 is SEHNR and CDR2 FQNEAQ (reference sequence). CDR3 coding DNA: TGTGCCAGCAGCTTAGCTCTCCCCAGGGGGCCTAACTACAATGAGCAGTTCTTC. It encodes CASSLALPRGPNYNEQFF.

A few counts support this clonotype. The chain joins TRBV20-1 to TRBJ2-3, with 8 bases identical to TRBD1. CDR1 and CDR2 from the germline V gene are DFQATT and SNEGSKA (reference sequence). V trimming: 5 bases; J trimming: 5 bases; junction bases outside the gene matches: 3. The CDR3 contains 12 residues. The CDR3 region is CSALTGGDTQYF. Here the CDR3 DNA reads TGCAGTGCTCTTACAGGGGGAGATACGCAGTATTTT.

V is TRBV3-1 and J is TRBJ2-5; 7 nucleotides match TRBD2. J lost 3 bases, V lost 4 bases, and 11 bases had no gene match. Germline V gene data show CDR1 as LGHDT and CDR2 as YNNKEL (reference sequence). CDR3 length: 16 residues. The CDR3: CASSPSDLADKETQYF. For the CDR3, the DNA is TGTGCCAGCAGCCCGAGCGATCTAGCGGATAAAGAGACCCAGTACTTC.

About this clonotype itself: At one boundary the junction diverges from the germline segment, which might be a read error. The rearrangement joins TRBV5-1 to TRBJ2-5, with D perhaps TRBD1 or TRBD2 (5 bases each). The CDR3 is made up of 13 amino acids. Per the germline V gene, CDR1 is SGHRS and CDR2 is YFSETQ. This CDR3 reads CASSLVTGDEQHF. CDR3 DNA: TGCGCCAGCAGCTTGGTTACCGGGGACGAGCAGCACTTC.

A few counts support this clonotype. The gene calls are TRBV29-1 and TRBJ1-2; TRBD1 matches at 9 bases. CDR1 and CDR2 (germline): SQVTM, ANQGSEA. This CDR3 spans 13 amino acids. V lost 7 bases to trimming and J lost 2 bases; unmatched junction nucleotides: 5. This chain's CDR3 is CSAGDRANYGYTF. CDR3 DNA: TGCAGCGCTGGGGACAGGGCAAACTATGGCTACACCTTC.

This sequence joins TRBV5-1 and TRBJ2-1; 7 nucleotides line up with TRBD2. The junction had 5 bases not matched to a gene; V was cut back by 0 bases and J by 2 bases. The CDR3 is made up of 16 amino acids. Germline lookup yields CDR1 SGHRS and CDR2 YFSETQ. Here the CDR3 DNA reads TGCGCCAGCAGCTTGGCCCCTAGCGGCCCCTACAATGAGCAGTTCTTC. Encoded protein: CASSLAPSGPYNEQFF.

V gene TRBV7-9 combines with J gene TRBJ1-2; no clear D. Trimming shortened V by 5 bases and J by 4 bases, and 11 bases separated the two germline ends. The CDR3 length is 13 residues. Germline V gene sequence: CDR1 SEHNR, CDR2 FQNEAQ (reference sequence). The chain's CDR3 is CASSHEGSYGYTF. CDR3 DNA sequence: TGTGCCAGCAGCCACGAGGGAAGCTATGGCTACACCTTC.

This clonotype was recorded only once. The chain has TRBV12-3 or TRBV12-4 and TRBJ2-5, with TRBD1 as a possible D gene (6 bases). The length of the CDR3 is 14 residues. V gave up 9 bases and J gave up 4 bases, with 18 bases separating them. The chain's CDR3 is CASKLQTGGETQYF. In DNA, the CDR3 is TGTGCCAGTAAACTCCAGACAGGAGGAGAGACCCAGTACTTC.

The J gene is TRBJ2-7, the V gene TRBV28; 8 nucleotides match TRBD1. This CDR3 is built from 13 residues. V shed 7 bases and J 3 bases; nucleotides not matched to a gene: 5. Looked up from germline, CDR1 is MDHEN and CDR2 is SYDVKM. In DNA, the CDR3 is TGTGCCAGCATTAGGACAGGGAGCTACGAGCAGTACTTC. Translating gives CASIRTGSYEQYF.

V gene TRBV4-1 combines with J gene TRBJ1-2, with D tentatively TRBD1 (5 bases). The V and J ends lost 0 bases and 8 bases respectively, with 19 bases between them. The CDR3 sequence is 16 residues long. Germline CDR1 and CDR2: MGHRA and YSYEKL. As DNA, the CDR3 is TGCGCCAGCAGCCAAGATGGGGGGTCTCCTCGAGGCGGCTACACCTTC. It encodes CASSQDGGSPRGGYTF.

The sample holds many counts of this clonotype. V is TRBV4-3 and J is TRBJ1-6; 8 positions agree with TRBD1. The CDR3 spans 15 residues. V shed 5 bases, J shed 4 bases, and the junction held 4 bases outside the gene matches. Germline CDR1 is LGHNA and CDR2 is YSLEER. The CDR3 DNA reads TGCGCCAGCAGCTCCGGGACAGGATATAATTCACCCCTCCACTTT. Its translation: CASSSGTGYNSPLHF.

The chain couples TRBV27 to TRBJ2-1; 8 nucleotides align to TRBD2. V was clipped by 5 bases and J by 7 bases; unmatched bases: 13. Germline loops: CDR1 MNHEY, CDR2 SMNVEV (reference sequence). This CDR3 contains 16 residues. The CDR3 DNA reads TGTGCCAGCAGTCCCGGGACTAGAGGGGGAGGAAATGAGCAGTTCTTC. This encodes CASSPGTRGGGNEQFF.

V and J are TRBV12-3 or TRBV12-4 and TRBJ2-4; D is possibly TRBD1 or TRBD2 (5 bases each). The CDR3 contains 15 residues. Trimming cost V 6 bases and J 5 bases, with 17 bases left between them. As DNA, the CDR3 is TGTGCCAGCAGCACCTATTGGGGGTACGAAAACATTCAGTACTTC. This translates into CASSTYWGYENIQYF.